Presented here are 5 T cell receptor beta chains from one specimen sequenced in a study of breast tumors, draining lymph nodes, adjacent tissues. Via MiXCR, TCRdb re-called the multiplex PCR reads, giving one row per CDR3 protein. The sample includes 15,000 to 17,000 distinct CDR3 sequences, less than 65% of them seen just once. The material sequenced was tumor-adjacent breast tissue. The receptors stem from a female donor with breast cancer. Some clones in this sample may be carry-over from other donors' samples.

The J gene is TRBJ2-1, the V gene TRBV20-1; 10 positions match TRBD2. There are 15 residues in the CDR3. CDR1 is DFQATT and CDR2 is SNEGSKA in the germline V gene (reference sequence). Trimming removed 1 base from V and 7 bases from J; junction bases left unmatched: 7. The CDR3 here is CSARGLAGAINEQFF. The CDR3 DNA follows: TGCAGTGCTAGAGGTCTAGCGGGAGCAATTAATGAGCAGTTCTTC.

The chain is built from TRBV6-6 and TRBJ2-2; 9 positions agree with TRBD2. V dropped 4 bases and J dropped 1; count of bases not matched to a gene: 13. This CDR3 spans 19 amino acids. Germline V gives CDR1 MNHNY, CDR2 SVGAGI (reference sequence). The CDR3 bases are TGTGCCAGCAGTTTTCCCATCCGTACTAGCGGGTGGAACACCGGGGAGCTGTTTTTT. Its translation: CASSFPIRTSGWNTGELFF.

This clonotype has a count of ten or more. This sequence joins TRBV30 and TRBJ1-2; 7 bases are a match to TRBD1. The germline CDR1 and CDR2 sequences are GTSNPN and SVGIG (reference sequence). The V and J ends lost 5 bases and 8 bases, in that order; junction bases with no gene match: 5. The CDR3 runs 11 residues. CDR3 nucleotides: TGTGCCTGGGGGCAGGGGGGAGGCTACACCTTC. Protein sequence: CAWGQGGGYTF.

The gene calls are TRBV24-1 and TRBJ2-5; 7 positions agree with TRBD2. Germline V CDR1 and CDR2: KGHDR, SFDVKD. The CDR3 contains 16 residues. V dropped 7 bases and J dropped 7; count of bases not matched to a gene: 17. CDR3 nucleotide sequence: TGTGCCACCAGCGGACACGAGACCCATTCGGGAGGGACCCAGTACTTC. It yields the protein CATSGHETHSGGTQYF.

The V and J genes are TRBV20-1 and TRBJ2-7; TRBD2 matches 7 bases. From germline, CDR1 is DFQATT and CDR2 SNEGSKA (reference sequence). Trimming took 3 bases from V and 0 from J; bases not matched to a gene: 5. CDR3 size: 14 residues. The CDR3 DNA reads TGCAGTGCTAGCGGGAGGCCCCGCTCCTACGAGCAGTACTTC. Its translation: CSASGRPRSYEQYF.